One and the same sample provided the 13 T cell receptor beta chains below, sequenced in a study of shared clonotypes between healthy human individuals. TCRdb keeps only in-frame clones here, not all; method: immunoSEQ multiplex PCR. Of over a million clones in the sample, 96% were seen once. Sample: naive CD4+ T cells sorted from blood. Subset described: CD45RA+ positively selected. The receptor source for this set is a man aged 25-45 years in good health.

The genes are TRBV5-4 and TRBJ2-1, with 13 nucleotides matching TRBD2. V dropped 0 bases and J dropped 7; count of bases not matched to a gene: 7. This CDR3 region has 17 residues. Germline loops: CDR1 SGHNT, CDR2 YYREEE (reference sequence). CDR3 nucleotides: TGTGCCAGCAGCTTGGGACTAGCGGGAGGCCTGGGGAATGAGCAGTTCTTC. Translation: CASSLGLAGGLGNEQFF.

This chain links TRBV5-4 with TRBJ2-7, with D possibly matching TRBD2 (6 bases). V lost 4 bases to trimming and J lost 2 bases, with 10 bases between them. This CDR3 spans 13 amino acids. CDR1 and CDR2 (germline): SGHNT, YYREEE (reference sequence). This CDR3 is CASSGTLAYEQYF. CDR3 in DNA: TGTGCCAGCAGCGGGACTTTAGCCTACGAGCAGTACTTC.

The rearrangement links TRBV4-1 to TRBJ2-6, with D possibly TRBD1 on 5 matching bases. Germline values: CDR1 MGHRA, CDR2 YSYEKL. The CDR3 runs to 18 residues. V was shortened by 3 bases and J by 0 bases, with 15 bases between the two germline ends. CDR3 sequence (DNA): TGCGCCAGCAGCCAGTGGGCTGGACACCCCTCTGGGGCCAACGTCCTGACTTTC. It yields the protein CASSQWAGHPSGANVLTF.

The CDR3 here is CASSENSGLVGSNEQFF. The CDR3 DNA follows: TGCGCCAGCAGTGAGAACTCGGGACTCGTGGGATCTAATGAGCAGTTCTTC. The gene calls are TRBV10-1 and TRBJ2-1, with a weak D call TRBD2 (6 bases). The CDR3 is made up of 17 amino acids. V was cut by 2 bases and J by 7 bases, with 21 bases left in between. Germline V gene lookup returns CDR1 WNHNN and CDR2 SYGVQD (reference sequence).

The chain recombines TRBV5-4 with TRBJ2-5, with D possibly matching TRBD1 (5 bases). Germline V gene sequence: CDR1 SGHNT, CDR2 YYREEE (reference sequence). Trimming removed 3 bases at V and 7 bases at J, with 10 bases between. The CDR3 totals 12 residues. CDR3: CASSSGWGTQYF. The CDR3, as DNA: TGTGCCAGCAGCTCAGGGTGGGGGACCCAGTACTTC.

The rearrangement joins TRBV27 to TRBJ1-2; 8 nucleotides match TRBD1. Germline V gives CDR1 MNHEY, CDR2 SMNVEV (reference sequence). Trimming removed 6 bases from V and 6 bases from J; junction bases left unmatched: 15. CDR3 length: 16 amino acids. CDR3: CASRGSSGGARNGYTF. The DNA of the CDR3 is TGTGCCAGCAGAGGGAGTTCAGGGGGCGCGAGAAATGGCTACACCTTC.

For the CDR3, the DNA is TGTGCCAGCAGCATGGGTCCTATCTACGAGCAGTACTTC. It translates to CASSMGPIYEQYF. The rearrangement joins TRBV6-1 to TRBJ2-7; D is uncertain. This CDR3 has 13 amino acids. Germline assignment: CDR1 MNHNS and CDR2 SASEGT. Trimming pared 6 bases from V and 3 bases from J, leaving 12 bases between.

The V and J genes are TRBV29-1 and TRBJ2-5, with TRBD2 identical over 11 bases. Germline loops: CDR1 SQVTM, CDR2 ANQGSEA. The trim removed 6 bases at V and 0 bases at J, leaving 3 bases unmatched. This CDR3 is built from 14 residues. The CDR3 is CSVGTSGNQETQYF. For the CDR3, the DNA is TGCAGCGTCGGGACTAGCGGTAACCAAGAGACCCAGTACTTC. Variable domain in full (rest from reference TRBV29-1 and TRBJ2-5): SAVISQKPSRDICQRGTSLTIQCQVDSQVTMMFWYRQQPGQSLTLIATANQGSEATYESGFVIDKFPISRPNLTFSTLTVSNMSPEDSSIYLCSVGTSGNQETQYFGPGTRLLVL.

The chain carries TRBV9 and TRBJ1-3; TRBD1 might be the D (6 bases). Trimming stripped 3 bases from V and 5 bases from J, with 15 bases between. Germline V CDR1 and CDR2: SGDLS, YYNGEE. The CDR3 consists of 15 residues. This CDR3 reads CASSAQQGWRNTIYF. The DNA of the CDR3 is TGTGCCAGCAGCGCACAACAGGGTTGGAGAAACACCATATATTTT.

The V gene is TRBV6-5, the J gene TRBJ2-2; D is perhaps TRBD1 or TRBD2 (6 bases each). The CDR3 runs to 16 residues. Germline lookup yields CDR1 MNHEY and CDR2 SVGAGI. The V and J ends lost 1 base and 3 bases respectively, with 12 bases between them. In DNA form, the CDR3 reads TGTGCCAGCAGTTACTTTGGGGGGCTTGACACCGGGGAGCTGTTTTTT. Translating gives CASSYFGGLDTGELFF.

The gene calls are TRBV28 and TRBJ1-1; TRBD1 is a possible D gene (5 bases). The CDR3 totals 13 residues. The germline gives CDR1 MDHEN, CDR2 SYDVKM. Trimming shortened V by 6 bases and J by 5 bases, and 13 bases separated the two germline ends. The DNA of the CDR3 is TGTGCCAGCAGGGTCCAGGGCGGTACTGAAGCTTTCTTT. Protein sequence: CASRVQGGTEAFF. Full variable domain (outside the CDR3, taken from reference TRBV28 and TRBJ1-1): DVKVTQSSRYLVKRTGEKVFLECVQDMDHENMFWYRQDPGLGLRLIYFSYDVKMKEKGDIPEGYSVSREKKERFSLILESASTNQTSMYLCASRVQGGTEAFFGQGTRLTVV.

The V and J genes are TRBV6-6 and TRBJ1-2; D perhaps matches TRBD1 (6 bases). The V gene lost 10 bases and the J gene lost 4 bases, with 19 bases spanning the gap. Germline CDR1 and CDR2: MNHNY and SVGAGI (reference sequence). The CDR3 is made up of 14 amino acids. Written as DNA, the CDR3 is TGTGCCACCAATTCCAGGGGACGGGTCTATGGCTACACCTTC. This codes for CATNSRGRVYGYTF.

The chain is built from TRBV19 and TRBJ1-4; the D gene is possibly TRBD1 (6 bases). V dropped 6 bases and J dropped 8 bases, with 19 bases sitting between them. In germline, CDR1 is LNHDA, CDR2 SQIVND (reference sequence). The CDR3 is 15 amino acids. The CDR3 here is CASSVGRDNLEKLFF. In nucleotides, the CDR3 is TGTGCCAGTAGCGTCGGCCGGGACAACCTCGAAAAACTGTTTTTT.